Listed below are T cell receptor beta chains from one sample, sequenced in a study of shared T cell receptors in the human thymus. TCRdb's copy holds only in-frame clones and misses some; the assay was immunoSEQ multiplex PCR. The data show 700,000 or so clones, 80% to 90% seen once. These data were also reused for a study on human thymus T cells.

Material: thymocytes. Receptors originate from a girl younger than two with a congenital heart defect. Each CDR3 is given with its conserved first and last residue. The order of the fields is J gene, D gene, V gene, clone size, CDR3 protein, CDR3 DNA. The D gene is left open where the match is weak. Clone size is stated in some rows and not others, as once, few, many or a class when expanded.

TRBJ1-2 | TRBD1 | TRBV5-4 | few | CASSPGQNYGYTF | TGTGCCAGCAGCCCGGGACAGAACTATGGCTACACCTTC
TRBJ1-2 | TRBD1 | TRBV6-6 | . | CASSLARGLDGYTF | TGTGCCAGCAGTTTGGCCAGGGGGCTCGATGGCTACACCTTC
TRBJ2-3 | TRBD2 | TRBV25-1 | . | CASSEFSWEGGTDTQYF | TGTGCCAGCAGTGAATTTTCATGGGAGGGTGGCACAGATACGCAGTATTTT
TRBJ2-5 | . | TRBV20-1 | . | CSAKLAETQYF | TGCAGTGCTAAACTAGCAGAGACCCAGTACTTC
TRBJ1-1 | . | TRBV2 | . | CASSEGRVPTKNTEAFF | TGTGCCAGCAGTGAAGGCAGGGTTCCAACTAAGAACACTGAAGCTTTCTTT
TRBJ2-1 | . | TRBV4-2 | . | CASSQDRLVEPTKQNEQFF | TGTGCCAGCAGCCAAGATCGTCTTGTCGAGCCGACTAAACAAAATGAGCAGTTCTTC
TRBJ2-5 | . | TRBV23-1 | . | CASTHRRQYYQETQYF | TGCGCCAGCACCCATCGGAGGCAGTACTACCAAGAGACCCAGTACTTC
TRBJ1-6 | . | TRBV7-6 | . | CASSHRGSSPLHF | TGTGCCAGCAGCCACCGGGGGAGTTCACCCCTCCACTTT
TRBJ1-1 | . | TRBV2 | . | CASSGPSDRFAEAFF | TGTGCCAGCAGTGGGCCTTCCGACAGGTTCGCTGAAGCTTTCTTT
TRBJ1-4 | . | TRBV5-1 | . | CASRDSTVSGEKLFF | TGCGCCAGCAGGGATTCGACGGTCTCCGGGGAAAAACTGTTTTTT
TRBJ2-7 | . | TRBV7-2 | . | CASSFRDPYEQYF | TGTGCCAGCAGCTTCCGGGATCCCTACGAGCAGTACTTC
TRBJ2-3 | TRBD2 | TRBV9 | . | CASSVGISSGGGLTDTQYF | TGTGCCAGCAGCGTAGGGATATCCTCCGGCGGGGGGCTCACAGATACGCAGTATTTT
TRBJ1-4 | TRBD1 | TRBV6-5 | . | CASSPETGSNEKLFF | TGTGCCAGCAGCCCAGAGACAGGGTCTAATGAAAAACTGTTTTTT
TRBJ2-1 | . | TRBV4-3 | . | CASSLRWGLVNEQFF | TGCGCCAGCAGCCTCCGGTGGGGCCTCGTCAATGAGCAGTTCTTC
TRBJ2-3 | TRBD2 | TRBV28 | . | CASSFYAGEITDTQYF | TGTGCCAGCAGTTTTTATGCGGGGGAGATCACAGATACGCAGTATTTT
TRBJ2-3 | . | TRBV10-2 | once | CASRGSDTDTQYF | TGCGCCAGCCGAGGGTCGGACACAGATACGCAGTATTTT
TRBJ1-1 | TRBD1 | TRBV18 | once | CASSPLDRGTEAFF | TGTGCCAGCTCACCCTTAGACAGGGGGACTGAAGCTTTCTTT
TRBJ2-7 | TRBD1 | TRBV4-1 | . | CASSSEIETTTGQGTYEQYF | TGCGCCAGCAGCTCCGAGATTGAAACCACCACGGGACAGGGGACCTACGAGCAGTACTTC
TRBJ1-5 | . | TRBV27 | . | CASSLREMGQPQHF | TGTGCCAGCAGTTTAAGGGAGATGGGACAGCCCCAGCATTTT
TRBJ1-2 | TRBD1 | TRBV19 | once | CASSRDRGYTF | TGTGCCAGTAGTAGGGACAGGGGCTACACCTTC
TRBJ1-1 | . | TRBV7-3 | . | CASSLRAGSHTEAFF | TGTGCCAGCAGCTTAAGGGCGGGGTCCCACACTGAAGCTTTCTTT
TRBJ2-5 | . | TRBV4-1 | . | CASSQINQGLEETQYF | TGCGCCAGCAGCCAAATTAATCAGGGGCTCGAGGAGACCCAGTACTTC
TRBJ1-2 | TRBD1 | TRBV25-1 | . | CASTDRGSQGYTF | TGTGCCAGCACCGACAGGGGGTCCCAAGGCTACACCTTC
TRBJ2-7 | TRBD2 | TRBV6-5 | . | CASRREGDYEQYF | TGTGCCAGCAGACGGGAGGGCGATTACGAGCAGTACTTC